One T cell receptor (beta chain) is described in this entry. The antigen remains unidentified. Germline and junction disagree at one end, which may indicate a read error. Production of TCR beta cDNA used roughly 500 ng total RNA together with a constant-region primer. ARM-PCR was slightly modified, and three nested multiplex PCR rounds with it gave rise to the TCR beta libraries. Running 10 cycles apiece, the first two PCR rounds relied on TRBV1-TRBV30 forward primers together with a C-beta reverse primer. TCRdb re-called the multiplex PCR reads through MiXCR, storing one row per CDR3 protein. The data contain 150,000 to 200,000 distinct CDR3 sequences, around 60% of them singletons. It was unsorted whole blood that yielded blood RNA, and germline DNA was also extracted. Chronic HBV infection, untreated so far, was present in the patients. The sample is drawn from a study of tumor-infiltrating lymphocytes in primary liver carcinoma. Study summary: Patients underwent resection of primary liver carcinoma. In every tissue type, samples returned a similar yield of roughly 3.5 to 8 million productive TCRbeta reads.

The CDR3 is made up of 12 amino acids. Germline CDR1 reads SGHAT; CDR2 reads FQNNGV. Study-level results: Each sample was bulk and unsorted; consequently, CD4+ and CD8+ repertoires were not compared.

The receptor was derived from a man aged 35-49 years with primary liver carcinoma and hepatitis B virus infection. The rearrangement joins TRBV11-2 to TRBJ2-1; maybe TRBD2 (5 bases). Specimen: peripheral blood. CDR3 region: CASNGLNNEQSF. DNA for the CDR3: TGTGCCAGCAACGGACTGAACAATGAGCAGTCCTTC.